What follows are 17 T cell receptor beta chains derived from one specimen sequenced in a study of beta chain features in type 1 diabetes. Sequenced material consisted of expressed TCRB transcripts (all of the isolated RNA was reverse transcribed). The method was immunoSEQ multiplex PCR; TCRdb's version includes in-frame clones alone and lacks a portion of them. This sample has about 900,000 clones, with 17% found just once. Sequencing was performed on naive CD4+ T cells from blood. The origin of the receptors is a woman aged 18-35 years in good health.

This clone appeared a few times. The rearrangement links TRBV2 to TRBJ2-7; 7 bases align to TRBD1. The germline V gene encodes CDR1 SNHLY and CDR2 FYNNEI. V was clipped by 10 bases and J by 1 base; unmatched bases: 7. CDR3 length equals 13 residues. CDR3 bases: TGTGCCACTCAGGGACAGTCTTCCTACGAGCAGTACTTC. This gives the protein CATQGQSSYEQYF.

Here the CDR3 reads CASRTGRDTDTQYF. The DNA of the CDR3 is TGTGCCAGCAGGACAGGTCGCGACACAGATACGCAGTATTTT. This chain joins TRBV6-5 and TRBJ2-3, with D maybe TRBD1 (6 bases). Germline-derived CDR1 and CDR2 are MNHEY and SVGAGI. Trimming removed 6 bases at V and 2 bases at J, with 12 bases between. The CDR3 is made up of 14 amino acids.

The chain recombines TRBV7-4 with TRBJ2-1; D tentatively fits TRBD1 or TRBD2 (5 bases each). This CDR3 has 16 residues. Germline V gene lookup returns CDR1 SGHVT and CDR2 SQSDAQ. Trimming removed 8 bases at V and 0 bases at J, with 17 bases between. CDR3 nucleotide sequence: TGTGCCAGCGGGGACCGCGGAGAGAGCTCCTACAATGAGCAGTTCTTC. The encoded protein is CASGDRGESSYNEQFF.

The chain links TRBV7-8 to TRBJ2-7, with 9 bases fitting TRBD2. Looked up from germline, CDR1 is SGHVS and CDR2 is FQNEAQ. V was pared by 1 base and J by 4 bases, with 2 bases of the junction left unmatched. The CDR3 is made up of 14 amino acids. The CDR3 DNA reads TGTGCCAGCAGCTTAGGTCTAGCGGGATACGAGCAGTACTTC. Translation: CASSLGLAGYEQYF.

This clone was counted a few times. The rearrangement uses TRBV7-3 and TRBJ2-3; 12 positions match TRBD2. After removal of 5 bases from V and 0 bases from J, the junction contained 9 bases not matched to a gene. Germline lookup yields CDR1 SGHTA and CDR2 FQGTGA. The CDR3 extends over 18 amino acids. The CDR3 nucleotides read TGTGCCAGCAGCCTACTAGCGGGAGGCCTTACTAGCACAGATACGCAGTATTTT. The encoded protein is CASSLLAGGLTSTDTQYF.

About this clone itself: Other DNA sequences in this specimen translate into the identical CDR3. V and J are TRBV6-1 and TRBJ2-7; TRBD1 agrees at 8 bases. Germline CDR1 and CDR2: MNHNS and SASEGT. The trim removed 6 bases at V and 2 bases at J, leaving 3 bases unmatched. This CDR3 contains 13 residues. The CDR3 DNA reads TGTGCCAGCAGACCGGGACAGGCCTACGAGCAGTACTTC. It yields the protein CASRPGQAYEQYF.

The sample holds a few counts of this clone. The chain employs TRBV10-3 and TRBJ2-7; unclear D gene. Germline assignment: CDR1 ENHRY and CDR2 SYGVKD. Trimming shortened V by 3 bases and J by 2 bases, and 14 bases separated the two germline ends. The CDR3 contains 15 residues. Here the CDR3 reads CAISDPTRSTYEQYF. The DNA for the CDR3 is TGTGCCATCAGTGACCCTACGAGGTCCACCTACGAGCAGTACTTC.

The gene calls are TRBV18 and TRBJ2-6, with D possibly matching TRBD1 (5 bases). Germline CDR1 and CDR2: KGHSH and LQKENI. This CDR3 spans 14 amino acids. Between the trimmed V and J ends, which lost 7 bases and 0 bases, there was a span of 7 bases. DNA of the CDR3: TGTGCCAGCTACCAGGGCTCTGGGGCCAACGTCCTGACTTTC. Protein: CASYQGSGANVLTF. Supplemented by reference TRBV18 and TRBJ2-6, the full variable domain reads NAGVMQNPRHLVRRRGQEARLRCSPMKGHSHVYWYRQLPEEGLKFMVYLQKENIIDESGMPKERFSAEFPKEGPSILRIQQVVRGDSAAYFCASYQGSGANVLTFGAGSRLTVL.

This clone has more than one count but fewer than ten. This chain links TRBV5-1 with TRBJ2-5; D unclear. CDR3 length: 15 residues. With 0 bases removed from V and 0 bases from J, the gap between germline ends came to 9 bases. Per germline, CDR1 SGHRS and CDR2 YFSETQ. The CDR3 bases are TGCGCCAGCAGCTTGGCCCAGGCAGACCAAGAGACCCAGTACTTC. Its translation is CASSLAQADQETQYF.

This clone has only a few counts. This CDR3 reads CASSRGVLGNQPQHF. Written as DNA, the CDR3 is TGTGCCAGCAGCCGAGGGGTACTTGGCAATCAGCCCCAGCATTTT. This sequence joins TRBV28 and TRBJ1-5, with D perhaps matching TRBD1 (5 bases). CDR1 and CDR2 (germline): MDHEN, SYDVKM. V was pared by 6 bases and J by 2 bases, with 14 bases between. CDR3 length: 15 residues.

The chain uses TRBV7-9 and TRBJ2-5; D gene unclear. CDR1 and CDR2 (germline): SEHNR, FQNEAQ (reference sequence). Trimming removed 1 base from V and 2 bases from J, with 11 bases in between. The CDR3 runs 15 residues. The DNA for the CDR3 is TGTGCCAGCAGCTTAGGAGACGGACCGCAAGAGACCCAGTACTTC. It is translated as CASSLGDGPQETQYF.

The chain couples TRBV10-3 to TRBJ1-1, with D maybe TRBD1 (5 bases). Trimming took off 6 bases at V and 1 base at J, with 12 bases between the two ends. Germline V gene sequence: CDR1 ENHRY, CDR2 SYGVKD. This CDR3 spans 14 amino acids. CDR3 region: CAIRPQGWNTEAFF. CDR3 bases: TGTGCCATCAGACCTCAGGGCTGGAACACTGAAGCTTTCTTT.

The chain employs TRBV7-2 and TRBJ1-4; the D is unclear. The ends were cut back, 3 bases at V and 7 bases at J, with 18 bases in the middle. Germline values: CDR1 SGHTA, CDR2 FQGNSA. The CDR3 is made up of 16 amino acids. CDR3 sequence (DNA): TGTGCCAGCAGCTTTTTCGGCCGACAAGTGGGTGAAAAACTGTTTTTT. Its translation: CASSFFGRQVGEKLFF.

This clone was seen a handful of times. This rearrangement joins TRBV18 to TRBJ2-1, with 10 bases aligning to TRBD2. The CDR3 runs to 16 residues. Germline loops: CDR1 KGHSH, CDR2 LQKENI. V was clipped by 3 bases and J by 4 bases; unmatched bases: 6. The CDR3 sequence is CASSPPSGSLYNEQFF. DNA for the CDR3: TGTGCCAGCTCACCGCCTAGCGGGAGTTTGTACAATGAGCAGTTCTTC.

The sample holds a few counts of this clone. The chain has TRBV5-1 and TRBJ2-1; TRBD1 is a possible D gene (6 bases). CDR3 size: 13 residues. Trimming shortened V by 4 bases and J by 9 bases, and 14 bases separated the two germline ends. Germline V gene lookup returns CDR1 SGHRS and CDR2 YFSETQ. CDR3 protein: CASSRQGSPEQFF. CDR3 sequence (DNA): TGCGCCAGCAGCCGGCAGGGGTCGCCTGAGCAGTTCTTC. Full variable domain (rest looked up from reference TRBV5-1 and TRBJ2-1): KAGVTQTPRYLIKTRGQQVTLSCSPISGHRSVSWYQQTPGQGLQFLFEYFSETQRNKGNFPGRFSGRQFSNSRSEMNVSTLELGDSALYLCASSRQGSPEQFFGPGTRLTVL.

V and J are TRBV18 and TRBJ1-2; 12 nucleotides align to TRBD1. CDR1 and CDR2 from the germline V gene are KGHSH and LQKENI. This CDR3 spans 17 amino acids. The J segment lost 3 bases and the V segment lost 5 bases, leaving 10 bases of the junction unmatched. The CDR3 sequence: CASSTSGTGGAYYGYTF. CDR3 sequence (DNA): TGTGCCAGCTCAACCTCCGGGACAGGGGGCGCTTACTATGGCTACACCTTC. The full variable domain, rest sourced from reference TRBV18 and TRBJ1-2, is NAGVMQNPRHLVRRRGQEARLRCSPMKGHSHVYWYRQLPEEGLKFMVYLQKENIIDESGMPKERFSAEFPKEGPSILRIQQVVRGDSAAYFCASSTSGTGGAYYGYTFGSGTRLTVV.

This chain uses TRBV4-2 with TRBJ2-5; maybe TRBD2 (5 bases). Germline CDR1 reads LGHNA; CDR2 reads YNFKEQ. The CDR3 spans 13 residues. V lost 6 bases to trimming and J lost 5 bases, with 13 bases between them. The CDR3 nucleotides read TGTGCCAGCAGTCGGGGAGCTGGGGAGACCCAGTACTTC. As protein: CASSRGAGETQYF.